Sequencing of this TCR beta chain was carried out in a study of blood T cell repertoires in COVID-19. Overall study context: T cells, B-cell-depleted T cells, or PBMCs supplied cDNA or gDNA.

The germline V gene has CDR1 ENHRY and CDR2 SYGVKD. CDR3 length equals 14 residues. The V segment lost 6 bases and the J segment 4 bases; nucleotides outside the gene matches: 6. In the original processing: Counts of nucleated cells, estimated from reference gene primer amplification, were obtained. TCRdb's copy holds only in-frame clones and misses some; the assay was immunoSEQ multiplex PCR. That table is the source of V, J and clone size, and D and trimming were worked out from the DNA. The data show about 210,000 clones, 85% to 90% seen once. The specimen was peripheral blood. The V gene is TRBV10-3, the J gene TRBJ1-1; TRBD1 aligns across 9 bases. The receptor was derived from a woman between 65 and 79 years old with acute or convalescent COVID-19. The CDR3 protein is CAISSRTGATEAFF. The CDR3, as DNA: TGTGCCATCAGCTCCCGGACAGGGGCCACTGAAGCTTTCTTT.